This T cell receptor beta chain was observed in a study of shared clonotypes between healthy human individuals. Healthy adults negative for HIV, lacking recent acute infections or vaccinations, served as donors. Genomic DNA of each subset was evenly split across several immunoSEQ plates. The table came from immunoSEQ multiplex PCR; TCRdb's copy has only in-frame clones and leaves some out. The sample carries about 480,000 clones, 79% recorded once. V dropped 8 bases and J dropped 5 bases, with 10 bases sitting between them. The CDR3 has 12 residues. Germline loops: CDR1 MDHEN, CDR2 SYDVKM. The origin of this receptor is a woman aged 40 to 55 in good health. Some clones in this sample may be carry-over from other donors' samples. V is TRBV28 and J is TRBJ1-5; D unresolved. Sequenced sample: PBMCs. The CDR3 loop reads CASGVRDQPQHF. CDR3 DNA: TGTGCCAGCGGGGTGAGAGATCAGCCCCAGCATTTT.